These T cell receptor beta chains were read from a single sample in a study of blood T cell repertoires in COVID-19. Measured with immunoSEQ multiplex PCR; TCRdb has only the in-frame clones, and not every one. The profile covers fewer than 300,000 clones, with approximately 86% appearing a single time and 3.1% taken by the ten largest. Material: peripheral blood. These receptors came from a woman aged 18-29 years with acute or convalescent COVID-19. Each CDR3 is given with its conserved first and last residue. Fields, in order: D gene, J gene, V gene, clone size, CDR3 DNA, CDR3 protein. A D gene is named only where the DNA matches it firmly. A clone size is listed for some rows: how often the clone was seen (once, few, many), or a class if it is expanded.

TRBD2,TRBJ2-2,TRBV19,NA,TGTGCCAGTAGTCCCCGGGGTAGCGGGATCGGGGAGCTGTTTTTT,CASSPRGSGIGELFF
TRBD1,TRBJ1-6,TRBV28,once,TGTGCCAGCAGTTCCCCGGGACAGGGGGGTTATTCACCCCTCCACTTT,CASSSPGQGGYSPLHF
TRBD2,TRBJ2-3,TRBV28,NA,TGTGCCAGCAGTTTACCAAGCGGGAGAGGCGATACGCAGTATTTT,CASSLPSGRGDTQYF
TRBD1,TRBJ1-1,TRBV19,once,TGTGCCAGTAGTATAAGGACAGGGGGCTTTGGCACTGAAGCTTTCTTT,CASSIRTGGFGTEAFF
TRBD2,TRBJ2-1,TRBV9,NA,TGTGCCAGCAGCGTAGCCCTAGCGGGAGGGGAGAATGAGCAGTTCTTC,CASSVALAGGENEQFF
TRBD1,TRBJ1-1,TRBV28,few,TGTGCCAGCAGTCTTACAGGGGGCACTGAAGCTTTCTTT,CASSLTGGTEAFF
NA,TRBJ1-5,TRBV24-1,NA,TGTGCCACCAGTGATTTGCTTCCAGAGAGCGATCAGCCCCAGCATTTT,CATSDLLPESDQPQHF
TRBD1,TRBJ1-6,TRBV30,NA,TGTGCCTGGGGATATGGGACAGGGCTTTCACCCCTCCACTTT,CAWGYGTGLSPLHF
NA,TRBJ1-4,TRBV29-1,NA,TGCAGCGTTGAAGGGACGGGAGCAACTAATGAAAAACTGTTTTTT,CSVEGTGATNEKLFF
TRBD2,TRBJ2-1,TRBV19,few,TGTGCCAGTAGTCTTAGCGGGGGCCTGAATGAGCAGTTCTTC,CASSLSGGLNEQFF
NA,TRBJ1-2,TRBV30,NA,TGTGCCTGGGACCGAGGGGGGGAGAACTATGGCTACACCTTC,CAWDRGGENYGYTF
TRBD1,TRBJ2-7,TRBV30,NA,TGTGCCTGGGCCGGGACAGGGGCCGGCGAGCAGTACTTC,CAWAGTGAGEQYF
TRBD2,TRBJ2-3,TRBV7-2,NA,TGTGCCAGCAGCTGGGGACTAGCGGGTCTCCGCCTCACAGATACGCAGTATTTT,CASSWGLAGLRLTDTQYF
NA,TRBJ2-1,TRBV9,NA,TGTGCCAGCAGCGTAGCTAGCAGCGATGAGCAGTTCTTC,CASSVASSDEQFF
NA,TRBJ2-2,TRBV7-3,NA,TGTGCCAGCAGCGTGGGGGCGCGGTCCACCGGGGAGCTGTTTTTT,CASSVGARSTGELFF
NA,TRBJ2-7,TRBV9,NA,TGTGCCAGCAGCGTAGGCCTAGAGTACGAGCAGTACTTC,CASSVGLEYEQYF
NA,TRBJ1-4,TRBV9,NA,TGTGCCAGCAGCAAGGACAGATCTAATGAAAAACTGTTTTTT,CASSKDRSNEKLFF
TRBD2,TRBJ2-3,TRBV6-5,medium-sized,TGTGCCAGCCGGGGACTAGCGGGAACGGATACGCAGTATTTT,CASRGLAGTDTQYF
TRBD2,TRBJ2-1,TRBV4-3,NA,TGCGCCAGCAGCCCGGGGGCGGTGATAGCGGGAGTGACACATAAATCCCACAATGAGCAGTTCTTC,CASSPGAVIAGVTHKSHNEQFF
TRBD1,TRBJ1-1,TRBV30,NA,TGTGCCTCCTGGGACAGGGGGTGGAACACTGAAGCTTTCTTT,CASWDRGWNTEAFF
NA,TRBJ2-7,TRBV14,NA,TGTGCCAGCAGCCAAGCCTCAGGAGTGAGCGGCCGGTACGAGCAGTACTTC,CASSQASGVSGRYEQYF
TRBD1,TRBJ1-5,TRBV6-6,NA,TGTGCCAGCAGTCTAACAGGGGGATTGGGCAGCAATCAGCCCCAGCATTTT,CASSLTGGLGSNQPQHF
TRBD2,TRBJ2-7,TRBV5-5,NA,TGTGCCAGCAGCCCTCTAGCGGGCCTGGGAGGGTTCGAGCAGTACTTC,CASSPLAGLGGFEQYF
TRBD1,TRBJ1-2,TRBV9,once,TGTGCCAGCAGCACGGAGACAGGGGGCGTTGGTGGCTACACCTTC,CASSTETGGVGGYTF
TRBD1,TRBJ2-7,TRBV3-1/TRBV3-2,NA,TGTGCCACCAATCCCCGGGACAGGGGCTTTTACGAGCAGTACTTC,CATNPRDRGFYEQYF